This T cell receptor (beta chain) was identified during a study of cytomegalovirus exposure and HLA in healthy donors. PCR was performed using 60 Vbeta and 13 Jbeta primers. The method was immunoSEQ multiplex PCR; TCRdb's version includes in-frame clones alone and lacks a portion of them. Here the sample spans 150,000 to 200,000 clones, roughly 80% being singletons. On this clone: A junction boundary mismatches the germline segment, possibly from a read error.

The CDR3 has 15 residues. CDR1 and CDR2 (germline): SGHVS, FQNEAQ. The receptor was isolated from a man aged 50-59 years in good health and CMV-seropositive. The sample consisted of PBMCs. The chain links TRBV7-8 to TRBJ2-7, with 9 bases aligning to TRBD1. The CDR3 coding sequence is TGTGCCAGCAGGTTAGACAGGGGGTCTTCCTACGAGCAGTACTTC. Translating it yields CASRLDRGSSYEQYF.